A single sample gave rise to the 25 T cell receptor beta chains below, sequenced in a study of identical twins. TCRdb processed the 5' RACE reads anew with MiXCR; each CDR3 protein has one entry. Here the sample spans around 250,000 distinct CDR3 sequences, 5.5% to 7.5% being singletons. These sequences were also reported in another study, on T cells expressing NK-cell markers.

The sequenced material came from CD8+ T cells sorted from blood. The receptors come from a woman under 30 in good health.

A few counts support this clonotype. The CDR3 is CASSFLDDRSNQPQHF. DNA for the CDR3: TGTGCCAGCAGCTTCCTGGACGACAGGAGCAATCAGCCCCAGCATTTT. The chain is built from TRBV7-9 and TRBJ1-5; possible D gene TRBD1, 6 bases. The CDR3 loop spans 16 amino acids. CDR1 and CDR2 (germline): SEHNR, FQNEAQ (reference sequence). Trimming left V 3 bases short and J 1 base short, with 13 bases between.

This clonotype has ten or more counts. This chain links TRBV7-9 with TRBJ2-3, with 11 bases matching TRBD1. The length of the CDR3 is 15 residues. In germline, CDR1 is SEHNR, CDR2 FQNEAQ (reference sequence). The V and J ends lost 3 bases and 4 bases, in that order; junction bases with no gene match: 3. CDR3 coding DNA: TGTGCCAGCAGCTTGGGGACAGGGGGGGCAGATACGCAGTATTTT. Protein: CASSLGTGGADTQYF.

J is TRBJ2-5 and V is TRBV7-9; D might be TRBD2 (6 bases). The CDR3 covers 13 residues. V was cut by 6 bases and J by 2 bases, with 10 bases left in between. CDR1 is SEHNR, CDR2 FQNEAQ, per germline (reference sequence). CDR3: CASRLLAQETQYF. In DNA, the CDR3 is TGTGCCAGCAGGTTACTAGCTCAAGAGACCCAGTACTTC.

The table lists this clonotype with many counts. The V and J genes are TRBV12-3 or TRBV12-4 and TRBJ1-4; D gene unclear. This CDR3 comprises 14 residues. The ends were cut back, 6 bases at V and 8 bases at J, with 16 bases in the middle. The CDR3 is CASSHGPMAEKLFF. In DNA form, the CDR3 reads TGTGCCAGCAGCCATGGCCCCATGGCGGAAAAACTGTTTTTT.

This chain links TRBV4-1 with TRBJ2-6; TRBD1 agrees at 7 bases. The germline gives CDR1 MGHRA, CDR2 YSYEKL. This CDR3 has 19 residues. V was pared by 1 base and J by 0 bases, with 9 bases of the junction left unmatched. CDR3 coding DNA: TGCGCCAGCAGCCAAGGTGTGGGACAGCGAAGCTCTGGGGCCAACGTCCTGACTTTC. This sequence encodes CASSQGVGQRSSGANVLTF.

The sample holds many counts of this clonotype. The V call is TRBV4-1, the J call TRBJ2-1, with D possibly TRBD2 on 7 matching bases. This CDR3 has 16 amino acids. V was cut by 4 bases and J by 7 bases, with 20 bases left in between. In germline, CDR1 is MGHRA, CDR2 YSYEKL. CDR3 nucleotide sequence: TGCGCCAGCAGCCGCTCTAGGGGGGGAGTTGGTAATGAGCAGTTCTTC. Protein product: CASSRSRGGVGNEQFF.

In regard to this clonotype: A read error is possible here, since a much larger clone lies one base away. CDR3: CCASSPGGYEQYF. CDR3 nucleotide sequence: TGCTGTGCTAGTTCCCCCGGGGGCTACGAGCAGTACTTC. The J gene is TRBJ2-7, the V gene TRBV20-1; weak D call: TRBD2 (6 bases). The germline V gene has CDR1 DFQATT and CDR2 SNEGSKA (reference sequence). CDR3 length equals 13 residues.

The chain combines TRBV12-3 or TRBV12-4 with TRBJ1-1; D is unresolved. The CDR3 covers 14 residues. V gave up 2 bases and J gave up 2 bases, with 9 bases separating them. In nucleotides, the CDR3 is TGTGCCAGCAGTTTACAGATTGTTAACACTGAAGCTTTCTTT. Translated: CASSLQIVNTEAFF.

This clonotype showed up many times. This chain links TRBV20-1 with TRBJ1-1, with 7 bases aligning to TRBD1. V lost 0 bases and J lost 4; bases outside the gene matches: 14. This CDR3 has 17 amino acids. CDR1 and CDR2 from the germline V gene are DFQATT and SNEGSKA (reference sequence). Here the CDR3 reads CSARDHKGALVFTEAFF. In nucleotides, the CDR3 is TGCAGTGCTAGAGATCATAAGGGGGCATTAGTTTTCACTGAAGCTTTCTTT.

CDR3 loop: CASSLTNNYGYTF. The CDR3, as DNA: TGTGCCAGCAGCCTCACGAATAACTATGGCTACACCTTC. This chain links TRBV6-5 with TRBJ1-2; D remains unclear. Germline CDR1 MNHEY, CDR2 SVGAGI. V was pared by 6 bases and J by 1 base, with 9 bases between. This CDR3 region has 13 residues.

This clonotype came up many times. The chain links TRBV7-9 to TRBJ1-2; maybe TRBD1 (5 bases). The CDR3 has 13 residues. Trimming pared 4 bases from V and 3 bases from J, leaving 9 bases between. The V gene's germline CDR1 is SEHNR and CDR2 FQNEAQ (reference sequence). The CDR3 DNA follows: TGTGCCAGCAGCTCTCAGGGAGACTATGGCTACACCTTC. It translates to CASSSQGDYGYTF. Looking up the rest from reference TRBV7-9 and TRBJ1-2 gives the full variable domain: DTGVSQNPRHKITKRGQNVTFRCDPISEHNRLYWYRQTLGQGPEFLTYFQNEAQLEKSRLLSDRFSAERPKGSFSTLEIQRTEQGDSAMYLCASSSQGDYGYTFGSGTRLTVV.

This chain joins TRBV20-1 and TRBJ2-7; a weak D match, TRBD2 (6 bases). Germline CDR1 is DFQATT and CDR2 is SNEGSKA (reference sequence). V was pared by 2 bases and J by 0 bases, with 23 bases between. The CDR3 contains 18 residues. CDR3 coding DNA: TGCAGTGCTAGAATGCGGAGAGTAGCGGCCCCCAGCTCCTACGAGCAGTACTTC. Translating it yields CSARMRRVAAPSSYEQYF.

This sequence joins TRBV5-1 and TRBJ1-4, with D possibly matching TRBD1 (6 bases). The V gene's germline CDR1 is SGHRS and CDR2 YFSETQ. V was trimmed by 3 bases and J by 7 bases, leaving 16 bases between them. The CDR3 has 15 residues. CDR3 loop: CASSSPLGQPEKLFF. The CDR3 DNA follows: TGCGCCAGCAGCTCTCCCCTCGGACAGCCTGAAAAACTGTTTTTT.

The rearrangement uses TRBV4-2 and TRBJ2-1; D possibly matches TRBD1 or TRBD2 (5 bases each). V lost 3 bases and J lost 2, with 8 bases in between. The CDR3 loop spans 14 amino acids. Germline V gene sequence: CDR1 LGHNA, CDR2 YNFKEQ. The CDR3: CASSHWDPYNEQFF. CDR3 sequence (DNA): TGTGCCAGCAGCCACTGGGACCCCTACAATGAGCAGTTCTTC.

This chain uses TRBV10-3 with TRBJ2-3; TRBD1 is a possible D gene (6 bases). This CDR3 contains 13 residues. CDR1 ENHRY and CDR2 SYGVKD come from the germline V gene. V was trimmed by 11 bases and J by 1 base, leaving 13 bases between them. The CDR3 region has the DNA TGTGCCGGGGGTAACAGGGGCACAGATACGCAGTATTTT. Protein sequence: CAGGNRGTDTQYF.

This clonotype was recorded many times. This chain links TRBV11-2 with TRBJ2-3; 9 bases match TRBD2. Germline values: CDR1 SGHAT, CDR2 FQNNGV. The J segment lost 2 bases and the V segment lost 3 bases, leaving 3 bases of the junction unmatched. There are 15 residues in the CDR3. CDR3 loop: CASSFRGRATDTQYF. CDR3 nucleotides: TGTGCCAGCAGCTTCCGCGGGAGGGCCACAGATACGCAGTATTTT.

This clonotype was observed a few times. The V call is TRBV10-2, the J call TRBJ2-7; D may be TRBD1 or TRBD2 (6 bases each). CDR1 and CDR2 from the germline V gene are WSHSY and SAAADI. V was clipped by 5 bases and J by 6 bases, with 17 bases between them. This CDR3 comprises 14 residues. DNA for the CDR3: TGCGCCAGCAGTTCGAAGGGGGGAGGCTCCGAGCAGTACTTC. Its translation is CASSSKGGGSEQYF.

This clonotype was counted between two and nine times. This chain joins TRBV5-4 and TRBJ1-1; no firm D call. The V gene's germline CDR1 is SGHNT and CDR2 YYREEE (reference sequence). The CDR3 is 15 amino acids. The V and J ends lost 0 bases and 3 bases respectively, with 12 bases between them. CDR3 nucleotide sequence: TGTGCCAGCAGCTTGGCAACCCAACGGGACACTGAAGCTTTCTTT. It encodes CASSLATQRDTEAFF.

The J gene is TRBJ1-1, the V gene TRBV7-9; D perhaps matches TRBD1 (6 bases). Trimming removed 5 bases from V and 4 bases from J, with 14 bases in between. The V gene's germline CDR1 is SEHNR and CDR2 FQNEAQ (reference sequence). This CDR3 has 14 residues. CDR3 in DNA: TGTGCCAGCAGCCCCCTACAGGGAGCCACTGAAGCTTTCTTT. It yields the protein CASSPLQGATEAFF.

The chain uses TRBV29-1 and TRBJ1-5, with D tentatively TRBD1 (6 bases). CDR1 is SQVTM and CDR2 is ANQGSEA in the germline V gene. This CDR3 is 13 amino acids long. The V gene lost 5 bases and the J gene lost 2 bases, with 10 bases spanning the gap. The DNA of the CDR3 is TGCAGCGTTCTACAGGGCGGCAATCAGCCCCAGCATTTT. As protein: CSVLQGGNQPQHF. The full variable domain, rest sourced from reference TRBV29-1 and TRBJ1-5, is SAVISQKPSRDICQRGTSLTIQCQVDSQVTMMFWYRQQPGQSLTLIATANQGSEATYESGFVIDKFPISRPNLTFSTLTVSNMSPEDSSIYLCSVLQGGNQPQHFGDGTRLSIL.

In its sample, this clonotype was seen many times. The genes are TRBV4-3 and TRBJ2-1; 11 nucleotides align to TRBD1. The germline gives CDR1 LGHNA, CDR2 YSLEER. The CDR3 covers 15 residues. V was pared by 3 bases and J by 4 bases, with 2 bases of the junction left unmatched. The CDR3 sequence: CASSHGTGGYNEQFF. In DNA, the CDR3 is TGCGCCAGCAGCCACGGGACAGGGGGATACAATGAGCAGTTCTTC.

This clonotype was seen only a few times. The V call is TRBV7-9, the J call TRBJ2-1; TRBD2 matches at 15 bases. V was pared by 5 bases and J by 16 bases, with 9 bases of the junction left unmatched. CDR1 is SEHNR and CDR2 is FQNEAQ in the germline V gene (reference sequence). This CDR3 region has 14 residues. The CDR3 DNA reads as TGTGCCAGCAGCCCTTCGGGACTAGCGGGGGGCAAATTCTTC. Translating gives CASSPSGLAGGKFF.

This chain connects TRBV7-9 to TRBJ2-3; TRBD2 matches 9 bases. V shed 7 bases and J 2 bases; nucleotides not matched to a gene: 7. The length of the CDR3 is 15 residues. CDR1 and CDR2 (germline): SEHNR, FQNEAQ (reference sequence). CDR3 in amino acids: CASTVTSGLTDTQYF. The CDR3 coding sequence is TGTGCCAGCACCGTGACTAGCGGCCTCACAGATACGCAGTATTTT.

This chain connects TRBV29-1 to TRBJ1-3; no reliable D call. Trimming took 7 bases from V and 5 from J, leaving 12 bases between them. Germline lookup yields CDR1 SQVTM and CDR2 ANQGSEA. This CDR3 contains 12 residues. CDR3 amino acids: CSAGSNRNTIYF. The CDR3 bases are TGCAGCGCCGGCTCAAACAGAAACACCATATATTTT.

This sequence joins TRBV9 and TRBJ2-1; TRBD2 aligns across 11 bases. The CDR3 sequence is 17 residues long. In germline, CDR1 is SGDLS, CDR2 YYNGEE. After removal of 4 bases from V and 7 bases from J, the junction contained 13 bases not matched to a gene. The CDR3 coding sequence is TGTGCCAGCAGCCCCTTTTTTAGCGGGAGGGCCAAAAATGAGCAGTTCTTC. It specifies CASSPFFSGRAKNEQFF.